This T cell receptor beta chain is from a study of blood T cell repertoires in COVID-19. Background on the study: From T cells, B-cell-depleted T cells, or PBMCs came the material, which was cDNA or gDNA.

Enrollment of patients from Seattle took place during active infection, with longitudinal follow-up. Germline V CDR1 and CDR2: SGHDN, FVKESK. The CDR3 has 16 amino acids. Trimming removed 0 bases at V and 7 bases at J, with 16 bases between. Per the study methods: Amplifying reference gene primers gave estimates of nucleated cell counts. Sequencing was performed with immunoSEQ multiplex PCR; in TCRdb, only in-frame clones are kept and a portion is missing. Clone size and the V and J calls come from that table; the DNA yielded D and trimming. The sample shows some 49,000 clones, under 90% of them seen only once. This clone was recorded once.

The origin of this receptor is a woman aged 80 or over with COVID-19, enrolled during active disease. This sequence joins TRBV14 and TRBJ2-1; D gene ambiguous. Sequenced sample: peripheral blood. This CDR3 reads CASSQDHSPLLNEQFF. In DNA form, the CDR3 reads TGTGCCAGCAGCCAAGATCACTCACCTCTTTTGAATGAGCAGTTCTTC.